Following are 32 T cell receptor beta chains from one sample sequenced in a study of T cells in narcolepsy. TCRdb keeps only in-frame clones here, not all; method: immunoSEQ multiplex PCR. The sample contains 25,000 to 30,000 clones, around 78% of which appear only once. The specimen was CD45RA- memory CD4+ T cells from PBMCs. Receptors originate from a human donor with narcolepsy.

V is TRBV14 and J is TRBJ2-7; D remains unclear. The CDR3 runs 14 residues. Looked up from germline, CDR1 is SGHDN and CDR2 is FVKESK. V lost 0 bases, J lost 1 base, and 7 bases lay in between. CDR3 protein: CASSQDLPSYEQYF. For the CDR3, the DNA is TGTGCCAGCAGCCAAGATCTGCCGTCCTACGAGCAGTACTTC.

The genes are TRBV7-9 and TRBJ1-1; the match to TRBD1 covers 8 bases. Germline V gene data show CDR1 as SEHNR and CDR2 as FQNEAQ (reference sequence). The CDR3 sequence is 15 residues long. The J segment lost 7 bases and the V segment lost 0 bases, leaving 7 bases of the junction unmatched. CDR3 loop: CASSLARQGANEAFF. The CDR3 bases are TGTGCCAGCAGCTTAGCACGTCAGGGGGCAAATGAAGCTTTCTTT.

This chain links TRBV6-5 with TRBJ1-2, with 8 bases identical to TRBD1. The CDR3 loop spans 14 amino acids. The germline V gene encodes CDR1 MNHEY and CDR2 SVGAGI. J gave up 7 bases and V 0 bases, and 4 bases lay outside the gene matches. This chain's CDR3 is CASSYSQGASGYTF. The CDR3 DNA reads TGTGCCAGCAGTTACTCGCAGGGGGCAAGTGGCTACACCTTC.

This sequence joins TRBV7-6 and TRBJ2-1, with 9 bases aligning to TRBD2. Germline V CDR1 and CDR2: SGHVS, FNYEAQ. The junction had 16 bases not matched to a gene; V was cut back by 1 base and J by 3 bases. The CDR3 has 20 residues. The CDR3 loop is CASSLVPPNKRGEGYNEQFF. CDR3 in DNA: TGTGCCAGCAGCTTAGTCCCACCCAATAAGCGGGGGGAGGGCTACAATGAGCAGTTCTTC.

The genes are TRBV13 and TRBJ2-1; D not certain. Deletions cut 8 bases from V and 6 bases from J, with 17 bases between. CDR3 length: 14 residues. The germline gives CDR1 PRHDT, CDR2 FYEKMQ (reference sequence). In DNA form, the CDR3 reads TGTGCCAGCCGAAAGTCGGGTGGGTCCAATGAGCAGTTCTTC. Translation: CASRKSGGSNEQFF.

CDR3 bases: TGTGCCAGCAGCCCCCTCCCTCAGGGGGACTTTGAAAAACTGTTTTTT. It yields the protein CASSPLPQGDFEKLFF. The J gene is TRBJ1-4, the V gene TRBV7-9, with TRBD1 matching over 7 bases. The CDR3 spans 16 residues. Germline lookup yields CDR1 SEHNR and CDR2 FQNEAQ (reference sequence). The ends lost 5 bases at V and 7 bases at J; junction bases unmatched: 13.

This chain links TRBV30 with TRBJ1-3; TRBD1 might be the D (5 bases). Germline CDR1 and CDR2: GTSNPN and SVGIG (reference sequence). This CDR3 comprises 14 residues. V was clipped by 2 bases and J by 0 bases, with 8 bases between them. The CDR3 DNA is TGTGCCTGGAGTCCAGGGTACTCTGGAAACACCATATATTTT. It encodes CAWSPGYSGNTIYF.

The chain employs TRBV11-3 and TRBJ1-2; possibly TRBD1 for D (5 bases). The CDR3 is made up of 12 amino acids. Germline values: CDR1 SGHNT, CDR2 YENEEA. With 8 bases removed from V and 4 bases from J, the gap between germline ends came to 11 bases. CDR3 in DNA: TGTGCCAGCGGGAGGGGTGGCTATGGCTACACCTTC. Translating it yields CASGRGGYGYTF.

DNA for the CDR3: TGCGCCAGCAGCTTTGGGCAGGGGGCAAGGGAGCAGTACTTC. Its protein is CASSFGQGAREQYF. The genes are TRBV5-1 and TRBJ2-7, with TRBD1 matching 8 bases. The V gene's germline CDR1 is SGHRS and CDR2 YFSETQ. V was pared by 2 bases and J by 7 bases, with 8 bases of the junction left unmatched. CDR3 size: 14 residues.

The chain uses TRBV10-3 and TRBJ2-7; 11 bases fit TRBD1. The CDR3 is 14 residues long. Germline trimming cut 7 bases from V and 4 bases from J; bases unmatched to any gene: 6. Germline V gives CDR1 ENHRY, CDR2 SYGVKD. CDR3 loop: CAITAGQGAYEQYF. The CDR3 coding sequence is TGTGCCATCACCGCCGGACAGGGGGCTTACGAGCAGTACTTC.

This clone was counted once. The chain recombines TRBV5-1 with TRBJ1-3; TRBD1 might be the D (6 bases). Germline lookup yields CDR1 SGHRS and CDR2 YFSETQ. With 4 bases removed from V and 4 bases from J, the gap between germline ends came to 15 bases. The CDR3 has 15 amino acids. CDR3 amino acids: CASSRTLGTGNTIYF. The CDR3 DNA follows: TGCGCCAGCAGCCGGACCTTAGGGACAGGAAACACCATATATTTT.

In its sample, this clone was seen a few times. The rearrangement joins TRBV5-6 to TRBJ1-6, with D tentatively TRBD1 (5 bases). Trimming took off 0 bases at V and 0 bases at J, with 10 bases between the two ends. The CDR3 loop spans 17 amino acids. Germline lookup yields CDR1 SGHDT and CDR2 YYEEEE. In DNA, the CDR3 is TGTGCCAGCAGCTTGGGGGACCCGAGCTCCTATAATTCACCCCTCCACTTT. It is translated as CASSLGDPSSYNSPLHF.

Only a few counts were recorded for this clone. Distinct nucleotide sequences in the sample also encode this CDR3. The chain recombines TRBV30 with TRBJ1-1, with 8 positions matching TRBD1. This CDR3 contains 15 residues. The ends lost 3 bases at V and 4 bases at J; junction bases unmatched: 10. Germline-derived CDR1 and CDR2 are GTSNPN and SVGIG (reference sequence). The CDR3 is CAWRGGRQGFTEAFF. The CDR3 region has the DNA TGTGCCTGGAGGGGGGGGAGACAGGGGTTCACTGAAGCTTTCTTT.

The V call is TRBV5-6, the J call TRBJ2-1; a possible D gene is TRBD2 (7 bases). CDR1 and CDR2 (germline): SGHDT, YYEEEE. Trimming left V 4 bases short and J 3 bases short, with 14 bases between. CDR3 length: 15 amino acids. The CDR3 nucleotides read TGTGCCAGCAGCCCGATCGGGGGGCACTACAATGAGCAGTTCTTC. Translating gives CASSPIGGHYNEQFF.

The rearrangement links TRBV5-1 to TRBJ2-7; 10 positions match TRBD2. Germline V gives CDR1 SGHRS, CDR2 YFSETQ. The CDR3 is 16 residues long. With 0 bases clipped from V and 3 bases from J, the junction kept 6 bases outside the gene matches. The CDR3 bases are TGCGCCAGCAGCTTGGGGCTAGCGGGGGCGATCTACGAGCAGTACTTC. Encoded protein: CASSLGLAGAIYEQYF.

The chain has TRBV5-4 and TRBJ2-5; TRBD2 matches at 8 bases. This CDR3 spans 15 amino acids. Germline V gene lookup returns CDR1 SGHNT and CDR2 YYREEE (reference sequence). Trimming at V came to 3 bases and at J to 4 bases, leaving 8 bases not matched to a gene. This chain's CDR3 is CASSSERGMGETQYF. CDR3 nucleotides: TGTGCCAGCAGCTCGGAGCGGGGGATGGGAGAGACCCAGTACTTC.

The rearrangement joins TRBV7-8 to TRBJ2-3, with 9 bases lining up with TRBD2. The CDR3 length is 17 residues. After removal of 1 base from V and 4 bases from J, the junction contained 9 bases not matched to a gene. Germline V gene data show CDR1 as SGHVS and CDR2 as FQNEAQ. CDR3 nucleotides: TGTGCCAGCAGCTTAGGGGGCGGGGGGACTAGCTCAGATACGCAGTATTTT. Protein product: CASSLGGGGTSSDTQYF.

This clone was seen just once. V usage is TRBV30 and J usage is TRBJ2-3; perhaps TRBD1 as D (7 bases). The CDR3 covers 12 residues. Deletions cut 8 bases from V and 5 bases from J, with 14 bases between. Germline V lookup: CDR1 GTSNPN, CDR2 SVGIG (reference sequence). This CDR3 reads CAQGGFGDTQYF. The CDR3 nucleotides read TGTGCCCAGGGGGGATTTGGAGATACGCAGTATTTT.

The rearrangement uses TRBV6-1 and TRBJ1-1; TRBD1 might be the D (5 bases). Trimming took 2 bases from V and 0 from J, leaving 13 bases between them. CDR1 and CDR2 (germline): MNHNS, SASEGT. This CDR3 has 16 residues. CDR3 in DNA: TGTGCCAGCAGTGAACGTTGGGGGGGAGTGAACACTGAAGCTTTCTTT. Translated: CASSERWGGVNTEAFF.

This chain connects TRBV2 to TRBJ1-2, with a possible D match to TRBD1 (5 bases). The germline gives CDR1 SNHLY, CDR2 FYNNEI. The CDR3 has 13 residues. V lost 4 bases, J lost 3 bases, and 9 bases lay in between. The CDR3 DNA reads TGTGCCAGCAGTGCTCGGGGCTACTATGGCTACACCTTC. Translation: CASSARGYYGYTF.

As for this clone: The junction does not match germline at one end; this may be a read error. V and J are TRBV4-2 and TRBJ2-1; 8 bases are shared with TRBD2. The germline V gene encodes CDR1 LGHNA and CDR2 YNFKEQ. CDR3 length: 17 amino acids. The chain's CDR3 is CASSQDHGGGSDNEQFF. CDR3 sequence (DNA): TGTGCCAGCAGCCAAGATCACGGGGGGGGCTCCGACAATGAGCAGTTCTTC.

This chain links TRBV19 with TRBJ1-1; D unclear. The CDR3 consists of 16 residues. V was pared by 3 bases and J by 4 bases, with 18 bases between. The germline V gene encodes CDR1 LNHDA and CDR2 SQIVND (reference sequence). The CDR3 protein is CASSIGRVGVGTEAFF. CDR3 sequence (DNA): TGTGCCAGTAGTATTGGGAGGGTCGGGGTTGGCACTGAAGCTTTCTTT. Drawing the rest from reference TRBV19 and TRBJ1-1, the complete variable domain is DGGITQSPKYLFRKEGQNVTLSCEQNLNHDAMYWYRQDPGQGLRLIYYSQIVNDFQKGDIAEGYSVSREKKESFPLTVTSAQKNPTAFYLCASSIGRVGVGTEAFFGQGTRLTVV.

The chain has TRBV18 and TRBJ2-1; 7 positions match TRBD2. Trimming removed 2 bases from V and 7 bases from J; junction bases left unmatched: 5. The CDR3 contains 14 residues. Germline V gene data show CDR1 as KGHSH and CDR2 as LQKENI. In nucleotides, the CDR3 is TGTGCCAGCTCACCAGCTAGCGGAGTAAATGAGCAGTTCTTC. This sequence encodes CASSPASGVNEQFF. Supplemented by reference TRBV18 and TRBJ2-1, the full variable domain reads NAGVMQNPRHLVRRRGQEARLRCSPMKGHSHVYWYRQLPEEGLKFMVYLQKENIIDESGMPKERFSAEFPKEGPSILRIQQVVRGDSAAYFCASSPASGVNEQFFGPGTRLTVL.

Concerning this clone: The sample has other DNA sequences that encode this CDR3 too. This sequence joins TRBV10-3 and TRBJ1-1, with a weak D call TRBD1 (5 bases). Trimming shortened V by 4 bases and J by 1 base, and 7 bases separated the two germline ends. Germline CDR1 is ENHRY and CDR2 is SYGVKD. This CDR3 comprises 13 residues. This CDR3 reads CAISGGQNTEAFF. The CDR3 DNA sequence: TGTGCCATCAGTGGAGGACAGAACACTGAAGCTTTCTTT.

The J gene is TRBJ1-2, the V gene TRBV9; TRBD1 aligns across 7 bases. This CDR3 region has 16 residues. The trim removed 4 bases at V and 4 bases at J, leaving 13 bases unmatched. The germline CDR1 and CDR2 sequences are SGDLS and YYNGEE. The CDR3 DNA follows: TGTGCCAGCAGCAGCGTTAACAGGGGAATAGTCTATGGCTACACCTTC. Residues: CASSSVNRGIVYGYTF. Full variable domain (rest looked up from reference TRBV9 and TRBJ1-2): DSGVTQTPKHLITATGQRVTLRCSPRSGDLSVYWYQQSLDQGLQFLIQYYNGEERAKGNILERFSAQQFPDLHSELNLSSLELGDSALYFCASSSVNRGIVYGYTFGSGTRLTVV.

Details on this clone: An end of the junction differs from the germline gene, which may be a read error. The chain is built from TRBV9 and TRBJ1-3; D perhaps matches TRBD1 (5 bases). The germline V gene has CDR1 SGDLS and CDR2 YYNGEE. This CDR3 has 15 residues. The CDR3 loop is CASSPGLISGNSIYF. The CDR3 bases are TGTGCCAGCAGCCCGGGACTGATCTCTGGAAACAGCATATATTTT.

The chain has TRBV30 and TRBJ2-7; 11 bases map to TRBD1. Germline V lookup: CDR1 GTSNPN, CDR2 SVGIG (reference sequence). V dropped 0 bases and J dropped 3; count of bases not matched to a gene: 1. There are 14 residues in the CDR3. The CDR3 spells CAWSVGTGGYEQYF. The DNA for the CDR3 is TGTGCCTGGAGTGTAGGGACAGGGGGCTACGAGCAGTACTTC.

The gene calls are TRBV6-1 and TRBJ1-2; D may be TRBD1 (5 bases). V shed 1 base and J shed 1 base, with 16 bases lying between them. Germline CDR1 is MNHNS and CDR2 is SASEGT. CDR3 size: 17 residues. The CDR3 region is CASSEEGRGLSNYGYTF. In DNA form, the CDR3 reads TGTGCCAGCAGTGAAGAGGGAAGGGGCCTAAGTAACTATGGCTACACCTTC.

V is TRBV11-3 and J is TRBJ2-5; possibly TRBD2 for D (5 bases). The CDR3 runs to 16 residues. Trimming pared 1 base from V and 1 base from J, leaving 13 bases between. The germline gives CDR1 SGHNT, CDR2 YENEEA. The CDR3 coding sequence is TGTGCCAGCAGCTTAGGGGCTAGCCGCCTCCAAGAGACCCAGTACTTC. This gives the protein CASSLGASRLQETQYF.

Concerning this clone itself: The junction shows a germline mismatch at one end, possibly a read error. The rearrangement uses TRBV11-3 and TRBJ2-7; D tentatively fits TRBD1 or TRBD2 (5 bases each). CDR1 and CDR2 from the germline V gene are SGHNT and YENEEA. The CDR3 runs 14 residues. The CDR3, as DNA: TGTGCCAGCAGCCTAGAGGGGCCCTCTGCCGAGCAGTACTTC. Translating gives CASSLEGPSAEQYF.

This chain links TRBV18 with TRBJ2-7, with 8 positions matching TRBD1. CDR3 length equals 16 residues. V dropped 1 base and J dropped 2; count of bases not matched to a gene: 7. CDR1 is KGHSH, CDR2 LQKENI, per germline. CDR3 loop: CASSPLFGQGTYEQYF. The CDR3 DNA follows: TGTGCCAGCTCACCACTATTCGGACAGGGAACCTACGAGCAGTACTTC.

V is TRBV19 and J is TRBJ1-3, with 8 bases lining up with TRBD1. Germline-derived CDR1 and CDR2 are LNHDA and SQIVND (reference sequence). This CDR3 has 16 amino acids. Trimming cost V 6 bases and J 4 bases; bases outside gene matches: 11. The CDR3 reads CASSRSKTGAGNTIYF. CDR3 DNA: TGTGCCAGTAGCAGAAGTAAGACAGGGGCCGGAAACACCATATATTTT.